These 15 T cell receptor beta chains originate from one sample sequenced in a study of T cells in Graves' hyperthyroidism and ophthalmopathy. Amplification yielded TCR beta CDR3 regions, with RNA transcripts as the source. The HTBI primer set was used in a first-round RT-PCR of the TCR CDR3. In TCRdb, the multiplex PCR reads were re-called with MiXCR into one record per CDR3 protein. The sample carries approximately 520,000 distinct CDR3 sequences, less than 25% recorded once. Source material: blood. The receptor source for this set is a man between 18 and 29 years old with Graves' hyperthyroidism.

This clonotype was seen a handful of times. The chain recombines TRBV28 with TRBJ1-2; TRBD1 matches 9 bases. The V gene's germline CDR1 is MDHEN and CDR2 SYDVKM. Losses at the gene ends were 10 bases for V and 7 bases for J; bases not matched to a gene: 16. This CDR3 has 15 amino acids. The CDR3 region is CATSALDRGPLGYTF. The CDR3 bases are TGTGCCACCTCGGCCCTGGACAGGGGTCCCCTTGGCTACACCTTC.

The chain couples TRBV12-3 or TRBV12-4 to TRBJ2-7, with a possible D match to TRBD1 (6 bases). CDR3 length: 14 amino acids. The germline V and J ends were trimmed by 7 bases and 1 base, with 14 bases remaining between them. The CDR3 DNA reads TGTGCCAGCAACAACAGGGAAACGTCCTACGAGCAGTACTTC. It translates to CASNNRETSYEQYF.

This clonotype was seen repeatedly, ten times or more. One junction end does not reproduce the germline sequence, and a read error may be involved. This rearrangement joins TRBV12-3 or TRBV12-4 to TRBJ2-7; D is perhaps TRBD2 (5 bases). There are 15 residues in the CDR3. Written as DNA, the CDR3 is TGTGCCAGCAGTGTAGCACCGGGGAGCTCCTACGAGCAGTACTTC. Its translation: CASSVAPGSSYEQYF.

This rearrangement joins TRBV3-1 to TRBJ1-1, with a possible D match to TRBD1 (5 bases). V was trimmed by 4 bases and J by 5 bases, leaving 17 bases between them. CDR3 size: 15 residues. Looked up from germline, CDR1 is LGHDT and CDR2 is YNNKEL (reference sequence). The CDR3 nucleotides read TGTGCCAGCAGCCCGGGGACGGGGGGAGAAACTGAAGCTTTCTTT. Protein: CASSPGTGGETEAFF.

The V and J genes are TRBV11-1 and TRBJ2-2; 10 nucleotides line up with TRBD2. CDR3 size: 16 residues. Germline CDR1 is SGHAT and CDR2 is FQDESV (reference sequence). J was trimmed by 0 bases and V by 3 bases; bases with no gene match: 1. The CDR3 protein is CASSFSGGPNTGELFF. In DNA form, the CDR3 reads TGTGCCAGCAGCTTTAGCGGGGGGCCGAACACCGGGGAGCTGTTTTTT.

This clonotype is a singleton in its sample. The rearrangement links TRBV6-5 to TRBJ2-2; D unresolved. V was shortened by 6 bases and J by 1 base, with 9 bases between the two germline ends. The CDR3 runs to 14 residues. Per germline, CDR1 MNHEY and CDR2 SVGAGI. Here the CDR3 DNA reads TGTGCCAGCAGCTACACCCTGAACACCGGGGAGCTGTTTTTT. The encoded protein is CASSYTLNTGELFF.

About this clonotype: A much bigger clone sits one base away, suggesting this may be a read error. The rearrangement joins TRBV12-3 or TRBV12-4 to TRBJ2-7, with a possible D match to TRBD1 (6 bases). The CDR3 length is 15 residues. With 8 bases removed from V and 5 bases from J, the gap between germline ends came to 22 bases. DNA of the CDR3: TGTGCCAGCTGCCGACACAGGGACAATGCCGACGAGCAGTACTTC. It codes for CASCRHRDNADEQYF.

The V and J genes are TRBV7-2 and TRBJ2-5, with 13 bases matching TRBD2. The germline CDR1 and CDR2 sequences are SGHTA and FQGNSA. With V trimmed by 5 bases and J by 5 bases, 5 bases remained unmatched. This CDR3 is 15 amino acids long. The CDR3 sequence is CASSIGLAGDETQYF. The CDR3 bases are TGTGCCAGCAGCATAGGACTAGCGGGAGATGAGACCCAGTACTTC.

The J gene is TRBJ2-7, the V gene TRBV6-2 or TRBV6-3; 9 positions agree with TRBD2. The V and J ends lost 3 bases and 2 bases, in that order; junction bases with no gene match: 11. Germline assignment: CDR1 MNHEY and CDR2 SVGEGT. This CDR3 spans 17 amino acids. CDR3 nucleotide sequence: TGTGCCAGCAGTTATTCGGGGTTAGCGGGGGAAACCTACGAGCAGTACTTC. It is translated as CASSYSGLAGETYEQYF.

There are many counts of this clonotype. The V and J genes are TRBV25-1 and TRBJ1-3, with D unclear. The germline CDR1 and CDR2 sequences are MGHDK and SYGVNS. Between the trimmed V and J ends, which lost 3 bases and 2 bases, there was a span of 8 bases. The CDR3 contains 14 residues. The CDR3 nucleotides are TGTGCCAGCAGTGAGCGGGGTCCTGGAAACACCATATATTTT. Translating gives CASSERGPGNTIYF. The full variable domain, its missing parts supplied by reference TRBV25-1 and TRBJ1-3, is EADIYQTPRYLVIGTGKKITLECSQTMGHDKMYWYQQDPGMELHLIHYSYGVNSTEKGDLSSESTVSRIRTEHFPLTLESARPSHTSQYLCASSERGPGNTIYFGEGSWLTVV.

Only a few counts were recorded for this clonotype. The chain links TRBV7-2 to TRBJ1-1; 10 bases fit TRBD1. Germline V gene sequence: CDR1 SGHTA, CDR2 FQGNSA. The V and J ends lost 2 bases and 11 bases, in that order; junction bases with no gene match: 5. The CDR3 covers 13 residues. The CDR3 sequence is CASSLRQGALAFF. The CDR3 DNA is TGTGCCAGCAGCTTAAGACAGGGGGCCCTGGCTTTCTTT.

This chain's CDR3 is CATSRSGTSGSYEQYF. CDR3 nucleotide sequence: TGTGCCACCAGCAGATCTGGGACTAGCGGGTCCTACGAGCAGTACTTC. The V and J genes are TRBV15 and TRBJ2-7, with 12 bases identical to TRBD2. The germline V gene has CDR1 LNHNV and CDR2 YYDKDF (reference sequence). Germline trimming cut 2 bases from V and 1 base from J; bases unmatched to any gene: 3. This CDR3 comprises 16 residues.

V is TRBV7-2 and J is TRBJ1-2; TRBD1 aligns across 9 bases. This CDR3 is 14 amino acids long. V lost 5 bases, J lost 4 bases, and 5 bases stayed unmatched. CDR1 and CDR2 (germline): SGHTA, FQGNSA. The chain's CDR3 is CASSPQDRGYGYTF. CDR3 DNA sequence: TGTGCCAGCAGCCCCCAGGACAGGGGCTATGGCTACACCTTC.

This clonotype was seen repeatedly, ten times or more. The chain has TRBV6-5 and TRBJ1-2; D remains ambiguous. The ends were cut back, 8 bases at V and 0 bases at J, with 10 bases in the middle. The CDR3 has 13 amino acids. Germline V gene sequence: CDR1 MNHEY, CDR2 SVGAGI. For the CDR3, the DNA is TGTGCCAGCCGGCAGCGATCTAACTATGGCTACACCTTC. It codes for CASRQRSNYGYTF.

This chain joins TRBV2 and TRBJ1-3; D not resolved. This CDR3 has 11 amino acids. V lost 11 bases and J 10 bases, leaving 15 bases between the germline ends. Germline V gene data show CDR1 as SNHLY and CDR2 as FYNNEI. The DNA of the CDR3 is TGTGCCGGAGCCCTCCGGGGTACCATATATTTT. This sequence encodes CAGALRGTIYF.